Presented here are 7 T cell receptor beta chains from one specimen sequenced in a study of cytomegalovirus exposure and HLA in healthy donors. Both 60 Vbeta primers and 13 Jbeta primers went into the PCR. The data were produced by immunoSEQ multiplex PCR, yet TCRdb's version contains in-frame clones alone and is incomplete. The sample carries around 72,000 clones, around 70% recorded once. Sequencing input: PBMCs. Every receptor here comes from a man between 35 and 55 years old in good health and CMV-seropositive.

The chain couples TRBV5-4 to TRBJ2-6; 7 bases match TRBD1. CDR1 and CDR2 (germline): SGHNT, YYREEE (reference sequence). This CDR3 is 16 amino acids long. The V and J ends lost 9 bases and 1 base, in that order; junction bases with no gene match: 10. The CDR3 protein is CATTPDRASGANVLTF. In DNA, the CDR3 is TGTGCCACTACTCCCGACAGGGCTTCTGGGGCCAACGTCCTGACTTTC. The whole variable domain, remainder taken from reference TRBV5-4 and TRBJ2-6, is ETGVTQSPTHLIKTRGQQVTLRCSSQSGHNTVSWYQQALGQGPQFIFQYYREEENGRGNFPPRFSGLQFPNYSSELNVNALELDDSALYLCATTPDRASGANVLTFGAGSRLTVL.

The chain has TRBV30 and TRBJ2-7; 10 bases are a match to TRBD1. The germline gives CDR1 GTSNPN, CDR2 SVGIG (reference sequence). This CDR3 is 14 amino acids long. Trimming at V came to 5 bases and at J to 5 bases, leaving 9 bases not matched to a gene. The CDR3 DNA reads as TGTGCCTGGGATTCCGGGACAGGGGACCACGAGCAGTACTTC. Encoded protein: CAWDSGTGDHEQYF.

The genes are TRBV30 and TRBJ1-6; 8 bases are shared with TRBD1. This CDR3 comprises 13 residues. Germline V lookup: CDR1 GTSNPN, CDR2 SVGIG (reference sequence). The trim removed 4 bases at V and 7 bases at J, leaving 3 bases unmatched. CDR3 bases: TGTGCCTGGATTCGACAGGGGAATTCACCCCTCCACTTT. Residues: CAWIRQGNSPLHF.

V gene TRBV28 combines with J gene TRBJ1-2, with 7 positions matching TRBD1. This CDR3 is built from 17 residues. With 2 bases clipped from V and 5 bases from J, the junction kept 14 bases outside the gene matches. Per the germline V gene, CDR1 is MDHEN and CDR2 is SYDVKM. CDR3 nucleotides: TGTGCCAGCAGTTTACCCCTATTGTCCGGACAGGCTTATGGCTACACCTTC. Its protein product is CASSLPLLSGQAYGYTF.

This rearrangement joins TRBV18 to TRBJ1-2; D is uncertain. Germline assignment: CDR1 KGHSH and CDR2 LQKENI. The CDR3 covers 14 residues. Deletions cut 6 bases from V and 8 bases from J, with 19 bases between. The CDR3 coding sequence is TGTGCCAGCTCCCCGGAGAATGGGCGGGTCGGCTACACCTTC. This codes for CASSPENGRVGYTF.

V gene TRBV6-5 combines with J gene TRBJ2-7; a weak D match, TRBD2 (5 bases). The V end lost 6 bases, the J end lost 2 bases, and 17 bases lay between the germline ends. Germline V lookup: CDR1 MNHEY, CDR2 SVGAGI. The CDR3 loop spans 15 amino acids. CDR3 sequence (DNA): TGTGCCAGCAGGGGCGGGTCAATCGCGCCCTACGAGCAGTACTTC. The encoded protein is CASRGGSIAPYEQYF.

V is TRBV6-5 and J is TRBJ2-2, with 7 bases fitting TRBD2. Trimming took 2 bases from V and 5 from J; bases not matched to a gene: 8. Germline values: CDR1 MNHEY, CDR2 SVGAGI. This CDR3 comprises 16 residues. CDR3 nucleotides: TGTGCCAGCAGTTACGCGGCTAGCGGCGGGACCGGGGAGCTGTTTTTT. Its protein product is CASSYAASGGTGELFF.